This T cell receptor beta chain was sequenced in a study of T cell responses to AZD1222 COVID-19 vaccine. Study-wide findings and caveats: Variant regions that are unmutated are reportedly the target of nearly half of spike-specific TCRs. A mostly white British donor set with more females was recruited, and clonal diversity was possibly underestimated. Repertoires were sampled only after the peak T cell response. AZD1222 recipients seropositive at baseline numbered only six or seven.

Some clones are missing from TCRdb's copy, which holds only in-frame ones; the method was immunoSEQ multiplex PCR. The data show 120,000 to 150,000 clones, with about nine tenths seen just once and 3% to 4% held by the top ten. As concerns this clone: Its antigen is currently unknown.

The sequence derives from an adult in good health. Sequenced here: peripheral blood, sampled on day 0 of MenACWY control vaccination.

In DNA form, the CDR3 reads TGTGCCAGCAGCTACCCGGGACTAGCGGGGGGGCAGGTAGATACGCAGTATTTT. It specifies CASSYPGLAGGQVDTQYF. The V gene is TRBV7-2, the J gene TRBJ2-3; 16 positions match TRBD2. This CDR3 spans 18 amino acids. With V trimmed by 4 bases and J by 5 bases, 9 bases remained unmatched. From germline, CDR1 is SGHTA and CDR2 FQGNSA.